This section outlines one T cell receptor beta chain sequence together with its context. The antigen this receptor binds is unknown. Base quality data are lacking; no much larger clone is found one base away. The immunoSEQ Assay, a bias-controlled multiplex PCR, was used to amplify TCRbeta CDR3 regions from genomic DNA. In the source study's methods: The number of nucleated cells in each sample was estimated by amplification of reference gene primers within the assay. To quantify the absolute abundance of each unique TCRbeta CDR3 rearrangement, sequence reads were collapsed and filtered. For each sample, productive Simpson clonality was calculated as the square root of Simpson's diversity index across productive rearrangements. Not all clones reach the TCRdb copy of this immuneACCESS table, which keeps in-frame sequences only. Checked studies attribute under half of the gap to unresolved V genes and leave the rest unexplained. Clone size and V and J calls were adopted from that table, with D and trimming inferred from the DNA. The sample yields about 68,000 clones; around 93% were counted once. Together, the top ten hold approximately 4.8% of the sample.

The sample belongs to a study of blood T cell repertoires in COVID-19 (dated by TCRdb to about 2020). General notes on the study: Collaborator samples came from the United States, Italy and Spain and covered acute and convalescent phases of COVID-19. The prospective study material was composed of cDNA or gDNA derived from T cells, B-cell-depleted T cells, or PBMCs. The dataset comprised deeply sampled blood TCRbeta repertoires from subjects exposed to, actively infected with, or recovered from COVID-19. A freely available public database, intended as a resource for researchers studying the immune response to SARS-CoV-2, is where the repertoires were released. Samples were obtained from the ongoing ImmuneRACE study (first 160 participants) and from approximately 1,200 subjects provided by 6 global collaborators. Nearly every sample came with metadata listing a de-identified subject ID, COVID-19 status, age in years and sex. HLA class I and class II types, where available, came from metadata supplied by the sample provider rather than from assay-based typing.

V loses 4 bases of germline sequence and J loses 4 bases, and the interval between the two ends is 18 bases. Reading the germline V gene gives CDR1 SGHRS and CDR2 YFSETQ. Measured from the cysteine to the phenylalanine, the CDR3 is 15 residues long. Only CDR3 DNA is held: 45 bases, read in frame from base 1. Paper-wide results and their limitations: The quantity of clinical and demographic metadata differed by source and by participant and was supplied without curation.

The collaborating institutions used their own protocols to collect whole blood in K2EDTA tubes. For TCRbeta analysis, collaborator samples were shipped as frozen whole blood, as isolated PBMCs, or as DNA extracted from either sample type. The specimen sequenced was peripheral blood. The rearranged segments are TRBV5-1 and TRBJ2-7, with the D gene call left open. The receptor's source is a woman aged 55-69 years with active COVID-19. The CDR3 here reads CASSPRSIEAYEQYF. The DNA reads TGCGCCAGCAGCCCTCGGTCGATTGAAGCGTACGAGCAGTACTTC.